Here is one T cell receptor (beta chain) with its context. What this receptor recognizes is not known. Nothing much larger sits one base from this clone, and base qualities are not available. The entry originates in a study of cytomegalovirus exposure and HLA in healthy donors (dated by TCRdb to about 2017). Regarding the complete study: According to an earlier analysis of a few hundred of the donors, some 180 million T cells yielded 120 million or so unique TCR beta sequences and about 300 Gb of sequence data. Both class I and class II loci were covered by HLA typing, at four-digit resolution. Every repertoire in the discovery cohort had been generated on one and the same sequencing platform. Alongside the repertoire data, information on donor age, sex, ethnicity and CMV serostatus was compiled. An early release covering roughly 600 HLA-typed donors comprised 250 to 350 gigabases of sequencing data and roughly 85 million unique TCR sequences. An earlier analysis of approximately 580 of the donors used high-throughput TCR beta sequencing to judge whether each TCR beta V gene segment behaved as functional or pseudogenic. Of the 300 to 400 genotyped donors, 65% to 90% fell in the genetic ancestry cluster associated with self-reported Caucasian donors. A few DR-DQ haplotypes were treated as single units for association and clustering because of strong linkage in the cohort. Among about 390 genotyped donors of the cohort, an average of around 240,000 unique TCR beta nucleotide sequences were sequenced per donor, around 18% of them non-productive. Typing coverage varied by locus: roughly 629-640 donors for A, B, C, DRB1 and DQB1; approximately 500 for DQA1; over 600 for DPA1; approximately 470 for DPB1. The study was designed to test whether signatures of past pathogen exposure could be identified by cataloging public T cell receptors. Along with the approximately 700-subject first cohort, a separate validation cohort of roughly 110 different subjects was used. To predict cytomegalovirus infection status, the study combined high-throughput TCR immunosequencing, statistical association of individual TCRs with disease status, and machine learning. In the later analysis, no new phenotypic data were used to find candidate immune exposures; instead, reliance was placed on TCR beta sequences and their occurrence across donors. The study profiled the T cell repertoires of hundreds of subjects by immunosequencing and related them to cytomegalovirus serostatus. In a later analysis, previously published TCR beta repertoires from fewer than 750 donors were re-analyzed and high-resolution HLA genotyping was added so that TCR occurrence patterns could be studied. In a later genetic analysis, genome-wide SNP genotypes for about 65% of the roughly 670 donors were used, and that subset was treated as a discovery cohort. The paper's findings and limits, for the study overall: Because the 87-base-pair reads could not distinguish some IMGT-functional V segments, including TRBV6-2 and TRBV6-3, those segments were excluded. Correlated functional status among segregating V segments might be attributable to linkage disequilibrium, but an unknown experimental factor could not be ruled out. In a later genetic analysis, fewer N-insertions in productive TCRs were reported among donors in an Asian-associated ancestry cluster than the roughly 700-donor mean. In a later analysis, HLA-associated TCR beta chains showed more clonal expansion and lower generation probabilities than non-associated chains that were equally common. Broadly in line with IMGT annotations, most TCR beta V segments showed up in productive rearrangements about 90% or about 30% of the time in an earlier analysis of 587 of the donors. A total of fewer than 200 TCR beta chains were listed by the study as associated with cytomegalovirus. Because HLA typing was missing for some donors at each locus, association tests included only the typed subset. Most TCR sequences were seen in very few donors, while some public TCRs were found in many individuals. In a later analysis, several top co-occurrence clusters were reported to appear linked to parvovirus B19, influenza, CMV and Epstein-Barr virus. The cohort was sequenced for TCR beta chains only, and without alpha or paired-chain data the features that could be detected were limited. According to the authors, the approach could potentially be generalized to other disease states and immunological phenotypes. For the cohort, immune exposure information was limited to CMV serostatus. Three of the identified cytomegalovirus-associated TCR beta chains were confirmed in vitro to be specific for cytomegalovirus antigens. In a later analysis, the rate of TCR association differed among HLA loci, with DRB1 alleles having the most associated TCRs and HLA-C alleles having the fewest. A later genetic analysis associated a missense DCLRE1C variant with V-gene and J-gene trimming of TCR beta chains, and an independent cohort replicated the association. Cytomegalovirus status was reported to be diagnosed by the classifier with high specificity and sensitivity in both the original and validation cohorts. Assigning TCR associations to individual alleles was difficult when HLA alleles, especially DR and DQ, strongly co-occurred. The sequencing pipeline was judged likely to have produced a cluster of highly shared sequence variants as a technical artifact. According to a later analysis, most CMV-associated TCR beta chains appeared to be HLA-restricted, and the HLA associations seemed to be driven largely by CMV exposure. A further reported finding was that TCR beta sequences accurately predicted the HLA-A and HLA-B alleles for most subjects in the first cohort. Because counts were too low, roughly 18 rarely observed V segments, including chromosome 9 orphons, were left out of the earlier analysis of over 550 of the donors. In a later analysis, over 15,000 TCR beta sequences were associated with specific HLA alleles at a false discovery rate of 0.05. Presence/absence analyses assumed roughly uniform sequencing depth across donors, an assumption that may not hold.

V loses 2 bases at its end and J loses 8 bases; junction bases beyond the gene matches: 9. The CDR3 measures 16 amino acids from cysteine to phenylalanine. Of the read, only the CDR3 DNA is kept; its 48 bases are in frame from base 1. As encoded in the germline V gene, CDR1 is SGHRS while CDR2 is YFSETQ. The method was the immunoSEQ multiplex PCR assay. The multiplex PCR relied on a mix of 60 forward primers for TCR Vbeta segments and 13 reverse primers for TCR Jbeta segments. The CDR3 region of rearranged TCR beta genes was amplified from genomic DNA by a multiplex PCR assay. The amplified TCR beta libraries were sequenced on the Illumina HiSeq System as 87-base-pair reads. The authors' pipeline ran thus. Across the 640 or so repertoires, a later analysis counted about 81 million unique TCR beta chains, around 11 million of which were shared by at least two donors. A nearest-neighbor algorithm error-corrected the raw reads and collapsed the reads into unique sequences, merging closely related sequences to remove PCR and sequencing errors. V, D and J gene segments were assigned by aligning CDR3 sequences to IMGT reference sequences. For a sequence to be retained, at least a six-nucleotide match to both a V gene segment and a J gene segment was required. Rearrangements were classified as productive when the CDR3 lacked stop codons and remained in frame with V and J, and all other rearrangements were classified as non-productive. Following IMGT convention, CDR3 was defined as the stretch from the second conserved V-encoded cysteine to the conserved J-encoded phenylalanine. The earlier analysis of some 580 of the donors excluded any sequence lacking an unambiguous match to a single V gene segment. An earlier analysis of a few hundred of the donors classified V segments as functional when productive rearrangements were above 56.7% and as segregating when the standard deviation between donors was above 5%. To diagnose cytomegalovirus status from the catalog of TCR beta chain sequences, a statistical classification framework was built. V and J gene assignment, in a later analysis, came from comparing TCR nucleotide sequences with IMGT/GENE-DB human TR gene sequences. A later analysis assigned CDR3 sequences and most-parsimonious VDJ recombination scenarios with the TCRdist pipeline. In a later analysis, each TCR beta chain was defined by its CDR3 amino acid sequence together with its V-gene family, and reads without a unique V-gene family were excluded. To address suspected cross-contamination and a sequencing artifact, a later analysis removed 450 to 700 highly shared, low-generation-probability nucleotide sequences. For each public chain, a later analysis derived a clonal expansion index from normalized ranks of inferred template counts within each repertoire. In a later analysis, generation probabilities were computed with a VDJ recombination model fitted to out-of-frame rearrangements, and the resulting probabilities were checked against IGoR. In a later analysis, hypergeometric tests were used to score TCR-TCR, TCR-HLA and TCR-CMV co-occurrence, with a repertoire-size bias correction applied to TCR pairs. To estimate false discovery rates, a later analysis permuted the HLA or CMV assignments 20 times. In a later analysis, co-occurring TCRs were grouped using DBSCAN, and TCRdist sequence similarity was added for clustering within HLA-allele-positive subsets. Co-occurrence clustering excluded repertoires with fewer than 30,000 or more than 120,000 public chains, plus five with anomalous nucleotide sharing. Not all clones reach the TCRdb copy of this immuneACCESS table, which keeps in-frame sequences only. Checked studies attribute under half of the gap to unresolved V genes and leave the rest unexplained. That table supplies the V and J calls and clone size; D and trimming were determined from the DNA. The sample data list approximately 110,000 clones, and 70% of these were observed just once. About a tenth of the sample is in the top ten clones.

The cohort comprised 666 healthy bone marrow donors. All cohort members were sampled while nominally healthy, although unrecorded immune exposures were likely present. The donor tested CMV seropositive, placing the donor among the 290 or so seropositive members of the cohort. A peripheral blood sample was provided by each donor, and peripheral blood mononuclear cells were used for TCR beta sequencing. Genomic DNA was extracted from the blood cell samples with the Qiagen DNeasy Blood Extraction Kit. The sequence was collected from a man aged 35 to 55 in good health and CMV-seropositive. Specimen: PBMCs. This receptor chain uses TRBV5-1 and TRBJ2-1; 11 middle bases align to TRBD2. The CDR3 protein is CASSLSKLAGEDEQFF. DNA sequence: TGCGCCAGCAGCTTATCTAAACTAGCGGGAGAAGATGAGCAGTTCTTC. Extended through the reference TRBV5-1 and TRBJ2-1 proteins, this CDR3 yields the full variable domain: KAGVTQTPRYLIKTRGQQVTLSCSPISGHRSVSWYQQTPGQGLQFLFEYFSETQRNKGNFPGRFSGRQFSNSRSEMNVSTLELGDSALYLCASSLSKLAGEDEQFFGPGTRLTVL.